The clone carrying this T cell receptor (beta chain) was seen just once. RNA amounts of 0.5 to 1 ug underwent reverse transcription with random hexamers. TCRdb re-derived calls from the immunoSEQ multiplex PCR reads in MiXCR, one entry per CDR3 protein. The data show some 140,000 distinct CDR3 sequences, 85% to 95% seen once. This record comes from a study of CD8 T cells in Susac syndrome. Germline V lookup: CDR1 MGHRA, CDR2 YSYEKL. The V and J ends lost 4 bases and 6 bases, in that order; junction bases with no gene match: 11. CDR3 length: 16 amino acids. Sequencing used CD8+ T cells from PBMCs. This chain links TRBV4-1 with TRBJ2-7; 11 bases fit TRBD2. This sequence originates from a human donor with Susac syndrome. This chain's CDR3 is CASSPHLAGGGGEQYF. The CDR3 DNA sequence: TGCGCCAGCAGCCCACATCTAGCGGGAGGTGGGGGCGAGCAGTACTTC.